The subject of this entry is one TCR beta chain. This specimen belongs to a study of T-cell reconstitution after alpha-beta-depleted transplantation in children. This CDR3 region has 13 residues. Deletions cut 7 bases from V and 0 bases from J, with 10 bases between. Unique molecular identifiers featured in how the TCRbeta library was prepared. One entry per CDR3 protein results from TCRdb running MiXCR on the PCR reads. This sample has over 550,000 distinct CDR3 sequences, with 8% to 11% found just once. Material: PBMCs from the stem cell graft donor, obtained from the stem cell graft. The origin of this receptor is a human donor who donated a stem cell graft to a child with acute myeloid leukemia. The V and J genes are TRBV23-1 and TRBJ2-7; no definite D call. TRBV23-1 is sorted into the ORF group, with uncertain function. This CDR3 reads CASIPTRSYEQYF. The DNA for the CDR3 is TGCGCCAGCATACCGACTCGCTCCTACGAGCAGTACTTC.